This T cell receptor (beta chain) emerged from a study of response to subunit inactivated influenza vaccine. TCRdb reprocessed the RT-PCR reads via MiXCR and lists one record per CDR3 protein. The sample has roughly 570,000 distinct CDR3 sequences, approximately 14% seen once; the top ten hold around 10%. This clonotype was seen a few times. The CDR3 has 18 amino acids. V shed 0 bases, J shed 0 bases, and the junction held 5 bases outside the gene matches. Germline values: CDR1 MNHEY, CDR2 SVGAGI. The sequenced sample was PBMCs from blood, obtained roughly 13 days after vaccination. This chain uses TRBV6-5 with TRBJ2-4, with TRBD2 matching over 10 bases. This clonotype was sampled from a man aged 50-60 years who received an inactivated influenza vaccine. In DNA form, the CDR3 reads TGTGCCAGCAGTTACTCGGCTAGCGGGGGACTAGCCAAAAACATTCAGTACTTC. It yields the protein CASSYSASGGLAKNIQYF.